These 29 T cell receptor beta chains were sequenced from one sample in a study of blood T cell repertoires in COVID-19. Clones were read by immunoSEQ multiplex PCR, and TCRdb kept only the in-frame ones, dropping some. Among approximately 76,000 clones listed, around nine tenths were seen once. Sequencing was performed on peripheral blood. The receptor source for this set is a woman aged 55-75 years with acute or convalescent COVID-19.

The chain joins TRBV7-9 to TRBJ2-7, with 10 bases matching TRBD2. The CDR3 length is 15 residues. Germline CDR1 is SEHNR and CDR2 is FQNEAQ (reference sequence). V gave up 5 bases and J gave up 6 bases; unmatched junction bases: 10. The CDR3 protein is CASSPAGLAGVEQYF. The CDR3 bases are TGTGCCAGCAGCCCCGCCGGGCTAGCGGGAGTCGAGCAGTACTTC.

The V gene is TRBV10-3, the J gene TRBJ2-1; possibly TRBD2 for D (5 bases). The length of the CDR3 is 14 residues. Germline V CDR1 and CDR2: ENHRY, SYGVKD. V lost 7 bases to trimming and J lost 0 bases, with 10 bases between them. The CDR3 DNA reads TGTGCCATCAAAAGCGGCAGCTCCTACAATGAGCAGTTCTTC. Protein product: CAIKSGSSYNEQFF.

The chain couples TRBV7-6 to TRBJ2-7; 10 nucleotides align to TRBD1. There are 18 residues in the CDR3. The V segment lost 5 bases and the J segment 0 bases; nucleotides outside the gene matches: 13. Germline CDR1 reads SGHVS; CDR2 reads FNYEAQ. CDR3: CASSAATGGSFNSYEQYF. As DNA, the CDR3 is TGTGCCAGCAGCGCTGCGACAGGGGGCAGTTTCAACTCCTACGAGCAGTACTTC.

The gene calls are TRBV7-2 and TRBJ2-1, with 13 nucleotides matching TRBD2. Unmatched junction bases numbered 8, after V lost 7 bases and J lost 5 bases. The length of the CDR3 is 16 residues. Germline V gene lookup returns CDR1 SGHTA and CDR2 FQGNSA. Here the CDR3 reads CASTQFGTSGNNEQFF. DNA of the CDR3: TGTGCCAGCACCCAATTCGGGACTAGCGGGAACAATGAGCAGTTCTTC.

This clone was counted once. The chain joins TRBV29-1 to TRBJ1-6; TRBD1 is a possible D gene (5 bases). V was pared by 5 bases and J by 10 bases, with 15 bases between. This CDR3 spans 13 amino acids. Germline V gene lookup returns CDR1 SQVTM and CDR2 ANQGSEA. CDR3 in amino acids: CSVNKGQGSPLHF. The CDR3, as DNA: TGCAGCGTTAACAAAGGACAAGGCTCACCCCTCCACTTT.

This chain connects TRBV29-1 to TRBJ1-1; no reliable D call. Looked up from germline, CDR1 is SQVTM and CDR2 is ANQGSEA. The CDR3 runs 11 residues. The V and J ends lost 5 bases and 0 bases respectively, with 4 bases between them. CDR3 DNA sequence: TGCAGCGTTCGGGTGAACACTGAAGCTTTCTTT. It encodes CSVRVNTEAFF.

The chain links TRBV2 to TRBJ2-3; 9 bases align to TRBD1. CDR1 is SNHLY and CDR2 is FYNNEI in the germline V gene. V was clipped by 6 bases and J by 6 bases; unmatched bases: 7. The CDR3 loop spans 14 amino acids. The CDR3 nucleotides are TGTGCCAGCAGCTTGGACAGGGGAAGGGATACGCAGTATTTT. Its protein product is CASSLDRGRDTQYF.

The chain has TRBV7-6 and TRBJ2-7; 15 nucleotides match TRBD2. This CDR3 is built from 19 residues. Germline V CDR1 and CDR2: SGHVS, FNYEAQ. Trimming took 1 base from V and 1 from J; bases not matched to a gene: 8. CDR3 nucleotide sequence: TGTGCCAGCAGCTTAGACCGGGGACTAGCGGGGGGACAATCCTACGAGCAGTACTTC. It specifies CASSLDRGLAGGQSYEQYF.

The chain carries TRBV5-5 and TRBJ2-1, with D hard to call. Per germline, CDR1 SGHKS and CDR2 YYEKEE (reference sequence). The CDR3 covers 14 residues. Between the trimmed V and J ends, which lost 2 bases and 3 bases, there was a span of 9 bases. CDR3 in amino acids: CASSLSTGYNEQFF. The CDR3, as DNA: TGTGCCAGCAGCTTAAGTACGGGCTACAATGAGCAGTTCTTC.

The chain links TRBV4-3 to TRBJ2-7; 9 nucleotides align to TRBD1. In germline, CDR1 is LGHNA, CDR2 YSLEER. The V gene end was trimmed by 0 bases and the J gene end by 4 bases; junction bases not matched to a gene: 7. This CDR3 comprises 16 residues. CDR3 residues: CASSQDYPGQGYEQYF. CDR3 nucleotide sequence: TGCGCCAGCAGCCAAGACTATCCGGGACAGGGTTACGAGCAGTACTTC.

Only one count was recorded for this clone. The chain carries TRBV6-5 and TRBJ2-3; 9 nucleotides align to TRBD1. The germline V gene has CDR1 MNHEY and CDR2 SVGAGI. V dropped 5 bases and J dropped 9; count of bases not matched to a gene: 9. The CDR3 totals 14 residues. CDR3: CASSKGQGGGTQYF. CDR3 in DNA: TGTGCCAGCAGTAAGGGACAGGGAGGTGGAACGCAGTATTTT.

CDR3: CASSGQSGSIYGTDTQYF. The CDR3 region has the DNA TGTGCCAGCTCCGGACAGTCGGGGAGTATTTACGGCACAGATACGCAGTATTTT. This chain joins TRBV7-9 and TRBJ2-3, with a tentative D call TRBD1 (6 bases). The CDR3 has 18 amino acids. The V end was cut by 8 bases, the J end by 1 base, with 25 bases between. Germline CDR1 reads SEHNR; CDR2 reads FQNEAQ (reference sequence).

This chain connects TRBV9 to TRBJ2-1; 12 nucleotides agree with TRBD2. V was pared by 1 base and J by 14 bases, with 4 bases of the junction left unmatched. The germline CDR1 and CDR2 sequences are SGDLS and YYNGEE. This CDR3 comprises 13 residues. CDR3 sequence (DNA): TGTGCCAGCAGCGTACTGACTAGCGGGAGTAAGTTCTTC. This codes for CASSVLTSGSKFF.

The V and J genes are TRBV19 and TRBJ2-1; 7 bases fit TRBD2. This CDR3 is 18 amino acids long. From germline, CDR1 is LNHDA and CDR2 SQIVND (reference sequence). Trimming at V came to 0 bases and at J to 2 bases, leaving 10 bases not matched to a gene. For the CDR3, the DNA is TGTGCCAGTAGTATAGATGGGGTTTCGGGGACTACCTACAATGAGCAGTTCTTC. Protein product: CASSIDGVSGTTYNEQFF.

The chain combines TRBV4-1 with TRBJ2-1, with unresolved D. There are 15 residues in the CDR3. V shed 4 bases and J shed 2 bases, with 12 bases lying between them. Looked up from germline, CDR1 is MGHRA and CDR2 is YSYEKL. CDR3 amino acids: CASSLDGAPYNEQFF. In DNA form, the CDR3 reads TGCGCCAGCAGCCTCGACGGAGCGCCCTACAATGAGCAGTTCTTC.

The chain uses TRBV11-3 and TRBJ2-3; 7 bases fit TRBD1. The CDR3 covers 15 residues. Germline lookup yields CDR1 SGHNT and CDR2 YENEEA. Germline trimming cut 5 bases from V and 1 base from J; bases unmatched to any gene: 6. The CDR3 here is CASSQTGDGTDTQYF. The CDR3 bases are TGTGCCAGCAGCCAAACAGGGGATGGCACAGATACGCAGTATTTT.

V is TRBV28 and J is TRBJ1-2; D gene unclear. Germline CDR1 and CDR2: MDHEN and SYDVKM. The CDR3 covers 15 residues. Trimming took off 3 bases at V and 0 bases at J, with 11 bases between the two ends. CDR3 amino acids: CASSFGMRANYGYTF. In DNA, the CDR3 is TGTGCCAGCAGTTTCGGGATGAGAGCTAACTATGGCTACACCTTC.

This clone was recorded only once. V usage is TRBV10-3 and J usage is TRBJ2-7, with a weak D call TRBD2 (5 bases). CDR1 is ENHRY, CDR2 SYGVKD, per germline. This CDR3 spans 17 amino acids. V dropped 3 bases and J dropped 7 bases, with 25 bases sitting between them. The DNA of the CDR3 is TGTGCCATCAGTGAATCAGACGGGCCCTCTCGGTCGGGGGAGCAGTACTTC. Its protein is CAISESDGPSRSGEQYF.

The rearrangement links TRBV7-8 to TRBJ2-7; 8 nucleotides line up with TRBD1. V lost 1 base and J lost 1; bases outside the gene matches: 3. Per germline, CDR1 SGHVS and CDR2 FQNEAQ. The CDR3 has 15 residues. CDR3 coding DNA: TGTGCCAGCAGCTTAGGATGGGACAGGTCCTACGAGCAGTACTTC. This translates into CASSLGWDRSYEQYF.

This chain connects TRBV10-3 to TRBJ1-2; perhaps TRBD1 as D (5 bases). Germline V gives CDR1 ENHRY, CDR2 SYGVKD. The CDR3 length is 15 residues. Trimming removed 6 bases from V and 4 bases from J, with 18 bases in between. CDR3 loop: CAISQGHSGVYGYTF. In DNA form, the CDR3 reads TGTGCCATCAGCCAGGGCCACTCCGGAGTCTATGGCTACACCTTC.

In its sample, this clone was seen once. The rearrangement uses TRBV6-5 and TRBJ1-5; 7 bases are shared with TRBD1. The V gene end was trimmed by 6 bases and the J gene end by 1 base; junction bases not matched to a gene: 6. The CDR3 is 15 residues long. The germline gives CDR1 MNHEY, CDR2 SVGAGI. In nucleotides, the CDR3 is TGTGCCAGCAGGGAGACAGGGATGAGCAATCAGCCCCAGCATTTT. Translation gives CASRETGMSNQPQHF.

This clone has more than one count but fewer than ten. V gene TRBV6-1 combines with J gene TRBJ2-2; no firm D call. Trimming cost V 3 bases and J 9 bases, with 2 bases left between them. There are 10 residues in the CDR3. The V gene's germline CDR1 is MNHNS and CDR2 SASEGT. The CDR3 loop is CASSDRELFF. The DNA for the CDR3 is TGTGCCAGCAGTGATAGGGAGCTGTTTTTT.

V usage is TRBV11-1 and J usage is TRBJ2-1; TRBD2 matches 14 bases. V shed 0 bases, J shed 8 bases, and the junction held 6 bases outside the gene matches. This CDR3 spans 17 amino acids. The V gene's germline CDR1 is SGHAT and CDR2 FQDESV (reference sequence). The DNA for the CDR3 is TGTGCCAGCAGCTTAGCGCTTGGGACTAGCGGGGGCCATGAGCAGTTCTTC. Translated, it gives CASSLALGTSGGHEQFF.

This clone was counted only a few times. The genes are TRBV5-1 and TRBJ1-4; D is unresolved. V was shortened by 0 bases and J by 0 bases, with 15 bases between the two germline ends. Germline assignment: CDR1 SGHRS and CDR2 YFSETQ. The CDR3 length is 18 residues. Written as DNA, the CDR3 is TGCGCCAGCAGCTTGGTTGTGGGAGGCAGGCCAACTAATGAAAAACTGTTTTTT. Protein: CASSLVVGGRPTNEKLFF. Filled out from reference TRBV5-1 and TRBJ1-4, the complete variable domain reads KAGVTQTPRYLIKTRGQQVTLSCSPISGHRSVSWYQQTPGQGLQFLFEYFSETQRNKGNFPGRFSGRQFSNSRSEMNVSTLELGDSALYLCASSLVVGGRPTNEKLFFGSGTQLSVL.

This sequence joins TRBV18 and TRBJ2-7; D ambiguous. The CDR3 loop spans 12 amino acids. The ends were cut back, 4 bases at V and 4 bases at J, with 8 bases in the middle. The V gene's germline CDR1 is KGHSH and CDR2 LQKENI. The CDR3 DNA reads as TGTGCCAGCTCACAAGACGGGTACGAGCAGTACTTC. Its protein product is CASSQDGYEQYF.

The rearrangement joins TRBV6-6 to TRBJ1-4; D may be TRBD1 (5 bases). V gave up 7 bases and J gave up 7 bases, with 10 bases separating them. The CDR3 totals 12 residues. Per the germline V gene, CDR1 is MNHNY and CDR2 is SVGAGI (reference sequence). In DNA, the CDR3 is TGTGCCAGCACGGCAGGGCTTGAAAAACTGTTTTTT. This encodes CASTAGLEKLFF.

The CDR3 here is CASGKTGPQPQHF. The CDR3 DNA sequence: TGTGCCAGCGGGAAGACAGGACCTCAGCCCCAGCATTTT. This sequence joins TRBV2 and TRBJ1-5; TRBD1 might be the D (6 bases). The CDR3 length is 13 residues. Germline CDR1 and CDR2: SNHLY and FYNNEI. Trimming shortened V by 8 bases and J by 6 bases, and 14 bases separated the two germline ends.

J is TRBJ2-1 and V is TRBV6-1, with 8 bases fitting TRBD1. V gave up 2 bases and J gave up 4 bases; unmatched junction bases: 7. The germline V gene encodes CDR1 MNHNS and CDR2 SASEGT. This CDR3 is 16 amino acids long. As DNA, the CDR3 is TGTGCCAGCAGTGAAAGGGAGGACAGGGCATACAATGAGCAGTTCTTC. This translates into CASSEREDRAYNEQFF.

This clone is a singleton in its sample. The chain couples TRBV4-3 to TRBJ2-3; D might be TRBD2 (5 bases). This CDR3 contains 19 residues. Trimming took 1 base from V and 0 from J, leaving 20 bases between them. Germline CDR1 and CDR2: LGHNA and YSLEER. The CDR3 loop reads CASSQVYLPSRPSTDTQYF. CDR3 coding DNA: TGCGCCAGCAGCCAAGTGTATTTGCCTAGCAGACCTAGCACAGATACGCAGTATTTT.